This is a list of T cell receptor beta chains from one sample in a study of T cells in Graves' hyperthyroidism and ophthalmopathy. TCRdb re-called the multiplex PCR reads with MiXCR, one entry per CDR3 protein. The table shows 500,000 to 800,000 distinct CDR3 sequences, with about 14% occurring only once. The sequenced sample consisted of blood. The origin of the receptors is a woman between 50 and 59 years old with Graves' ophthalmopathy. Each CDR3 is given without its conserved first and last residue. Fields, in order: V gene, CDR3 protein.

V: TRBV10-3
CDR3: AIRASGSGTDTQY

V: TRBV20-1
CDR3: SARDLRSTSGGYEQY

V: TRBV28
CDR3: ASSSPGTSGYEQY

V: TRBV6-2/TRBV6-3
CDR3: ASSSIGQVFNTGELF

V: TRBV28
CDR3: ASSSSAEEVSYNEQF

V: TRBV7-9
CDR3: ASSSPGLLETQY

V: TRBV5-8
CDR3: ASSLGVLANTGELF

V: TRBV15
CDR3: ATSRAGRQDTQY

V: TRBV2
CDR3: ASSYAWEQF

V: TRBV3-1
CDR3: ASSQAGGEPSGNTIY

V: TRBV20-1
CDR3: SASQTGGYGYT

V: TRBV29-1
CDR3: SVWGGQVNTEAF

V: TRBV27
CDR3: ASSHPPPGEQY

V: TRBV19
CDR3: ASSQQGRLISGNTIY

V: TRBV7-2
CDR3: ASSFKEGQSSNQPQH

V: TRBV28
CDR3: ASSAVDANQPQH

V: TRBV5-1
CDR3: ASSTGTPNNEQF

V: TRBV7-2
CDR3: ASSFGASGGRYTQY

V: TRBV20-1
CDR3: SAVASYEQY

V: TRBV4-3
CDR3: ASSQGTSGRYEQY

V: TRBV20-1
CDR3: SARVLALTYNEQF

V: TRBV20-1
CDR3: SARGATGGDTQY

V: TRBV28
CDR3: ASSPRSEKLF

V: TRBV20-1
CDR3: SASGTSNGNTEAF

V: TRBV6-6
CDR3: ASSYEREGPHEQY

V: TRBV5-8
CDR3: ASSSTSQPQH

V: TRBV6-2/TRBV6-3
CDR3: ASSDGWSNQPQH

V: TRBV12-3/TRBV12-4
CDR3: ASSLGLLGYT

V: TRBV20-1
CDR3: SARGSPGTGGGYGYT

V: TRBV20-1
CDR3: SATGYSNQPQH

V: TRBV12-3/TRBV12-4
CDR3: ASRTSGITYLADTQY

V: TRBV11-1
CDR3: ASSPRPPSTGGGLETQY

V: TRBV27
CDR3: ASSYFGTQPQH

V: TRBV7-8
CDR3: ASSLMSSYEQY

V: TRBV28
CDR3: ASSLGRMGYQPQH

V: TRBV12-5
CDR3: ASSGTVDSGANVLT

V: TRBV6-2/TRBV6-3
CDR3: ASRPPRSGSSYEQF

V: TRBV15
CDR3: ATSRGSLAGGFGEQF

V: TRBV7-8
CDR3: ASSLQGTQAEAF

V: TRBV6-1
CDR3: ASSEAKVRSSYNEQF

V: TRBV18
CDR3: ASSQLDRVEAGELF

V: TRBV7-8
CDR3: ASSFSEQNTEAF

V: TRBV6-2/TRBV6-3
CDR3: ASGQTGRGNEQF

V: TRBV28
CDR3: ASHRVGYGYT

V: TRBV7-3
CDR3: ASSLSPGRSMGYPQY

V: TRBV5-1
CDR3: ASSLLVSWGAF

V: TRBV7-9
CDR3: ASKRGFRNEQF